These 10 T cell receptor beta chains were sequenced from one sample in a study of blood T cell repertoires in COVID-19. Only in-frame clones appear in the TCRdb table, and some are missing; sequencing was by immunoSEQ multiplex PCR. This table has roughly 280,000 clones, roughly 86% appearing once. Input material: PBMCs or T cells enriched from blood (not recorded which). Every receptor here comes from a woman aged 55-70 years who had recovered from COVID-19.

This CDR3 is CASSNGGSQREQYF. DNA for the CDR3: TGTGCCAGCAGCAACGGCGGGAGCCAAAGGGAGCAGTACTTC. The chain employs TRBV21-1 and TRBJ2-7; the table gives TRBD2 as D, unverified against the DNA. TRBV21-1 is marked as a pseudogene. The CDR3 consists of 14 residues.

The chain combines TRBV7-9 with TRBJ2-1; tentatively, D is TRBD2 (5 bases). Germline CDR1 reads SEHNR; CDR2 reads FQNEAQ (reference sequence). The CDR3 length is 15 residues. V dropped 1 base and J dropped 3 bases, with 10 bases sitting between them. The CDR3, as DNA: TGTGCCAGCAGCTTAGGGATAGCGCTCTACAATGAGCAGTTCTTC. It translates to CASSLGIALYNEQFF. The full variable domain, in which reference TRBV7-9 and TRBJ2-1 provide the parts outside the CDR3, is DTGVSQNPRHKITKRGQNVTFRCDPISEHNRLYWYRQTLGQGPEFLTYFQNEAQLEKSRLLSDRFSAERPKGSFSTLEIQRTEQGDSAMYLCASSLGIALYNEQFFGPGTRLTVL.

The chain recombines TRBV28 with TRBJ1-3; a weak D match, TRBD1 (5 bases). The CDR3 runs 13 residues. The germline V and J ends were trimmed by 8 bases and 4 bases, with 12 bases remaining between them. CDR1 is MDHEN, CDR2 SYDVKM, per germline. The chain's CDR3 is CASGSGSGNTIYF. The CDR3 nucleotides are TGTGCCAGCGGGTCAGGGTCCGGAAACACCATATATTTT.

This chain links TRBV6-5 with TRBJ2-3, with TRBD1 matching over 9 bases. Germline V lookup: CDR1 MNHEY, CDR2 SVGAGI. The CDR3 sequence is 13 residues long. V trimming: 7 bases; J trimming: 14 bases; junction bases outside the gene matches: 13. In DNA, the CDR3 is TGTGCCAGCACCCGAGAGCCGGGACAGGGTCGGTATTTT. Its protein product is CASTREPGQGRYF.

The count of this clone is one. The CDR3 region has the DNA TGTGCCAGCAGTTACGGAACAACAGTTTTTCCCGAGCAGTACTTC. The encoded protein is CASSYGTTVFPEQYF. The chain joins TRBV6-2 or TRBV6-3 to TRBJ2-7, with D unclear. Trimming took off 2 bases at V and 6 bases at J, with 17 bases between the two ends. The germline V gene has CDR1 MNHEY and CDR2 SVGEGT. This CDR3 has 15 amino acids.

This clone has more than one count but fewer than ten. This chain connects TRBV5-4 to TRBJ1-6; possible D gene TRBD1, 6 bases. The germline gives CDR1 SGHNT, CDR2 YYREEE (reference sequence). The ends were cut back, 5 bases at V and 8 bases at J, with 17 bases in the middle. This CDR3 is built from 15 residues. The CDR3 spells CASSSGQSFYSPLHF. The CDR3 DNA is TGTGCCAGCAGTTCCGGACAGTCTTTCTATTCACCCCTCCACTTT.

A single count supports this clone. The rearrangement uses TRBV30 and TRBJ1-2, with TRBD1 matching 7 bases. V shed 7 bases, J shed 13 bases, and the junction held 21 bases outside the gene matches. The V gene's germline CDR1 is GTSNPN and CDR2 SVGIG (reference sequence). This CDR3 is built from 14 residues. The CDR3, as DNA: TGTGCCTTGAAAAACTTCAGGGGGTCAGGAAGAAGCACCTTC. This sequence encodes CALKNFRGSGRSTF. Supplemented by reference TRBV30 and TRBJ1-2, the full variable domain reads SQTIHQWPATLVQPVGSPLSLECTVEGTSNPNLYWYRQAAGRGLQLLFYSVGIGQISSEVPQNLSASRPQDRQFILSSKKLLLSDSGFYLCALKNFRGSGRSTFGSGTRLTVV.

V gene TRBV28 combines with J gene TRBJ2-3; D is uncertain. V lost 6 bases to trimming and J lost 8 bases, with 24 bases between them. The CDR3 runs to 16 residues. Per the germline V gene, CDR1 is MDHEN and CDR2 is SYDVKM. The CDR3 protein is CASSSPPPLDLGTQYF. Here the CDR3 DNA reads TGTGCCAGCAGCTCTCCGCCACCTTTAGATCTCGGTACGCAGTATTTT.

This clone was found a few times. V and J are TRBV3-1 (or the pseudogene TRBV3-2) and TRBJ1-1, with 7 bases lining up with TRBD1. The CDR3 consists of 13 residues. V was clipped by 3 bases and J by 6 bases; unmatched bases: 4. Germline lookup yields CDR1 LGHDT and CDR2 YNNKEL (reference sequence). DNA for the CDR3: TGTGCCAGCAGCCACAGGGGGGAGGCTGAAGCTTTCTTT. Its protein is CASSHRGEAEAFF.

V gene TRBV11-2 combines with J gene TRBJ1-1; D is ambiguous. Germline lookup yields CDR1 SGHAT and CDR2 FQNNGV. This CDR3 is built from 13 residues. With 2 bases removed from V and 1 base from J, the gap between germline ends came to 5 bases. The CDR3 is CASSLTSNTEAFF. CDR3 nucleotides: TGTGCCAGCAGCTTAACTTCGAACACTGAAGCTTTCTTT.